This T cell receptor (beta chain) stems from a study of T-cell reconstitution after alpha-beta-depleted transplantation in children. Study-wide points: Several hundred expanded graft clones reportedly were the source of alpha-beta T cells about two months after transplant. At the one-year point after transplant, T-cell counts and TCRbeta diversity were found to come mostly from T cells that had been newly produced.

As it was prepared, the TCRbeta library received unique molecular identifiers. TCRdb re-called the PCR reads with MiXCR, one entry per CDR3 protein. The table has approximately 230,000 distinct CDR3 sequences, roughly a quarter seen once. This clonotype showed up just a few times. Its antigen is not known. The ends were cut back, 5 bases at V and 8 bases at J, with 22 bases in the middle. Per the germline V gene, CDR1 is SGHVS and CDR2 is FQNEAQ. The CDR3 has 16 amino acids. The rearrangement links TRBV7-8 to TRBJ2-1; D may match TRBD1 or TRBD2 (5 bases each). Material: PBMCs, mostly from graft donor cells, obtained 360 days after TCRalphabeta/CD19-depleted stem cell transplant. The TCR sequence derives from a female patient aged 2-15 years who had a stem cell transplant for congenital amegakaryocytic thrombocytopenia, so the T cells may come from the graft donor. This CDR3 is CASSDPGTAKHDEQFF. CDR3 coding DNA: TGTGCCAGCAGCGACCCCGGGACGGCGAAGCACGATGAGCAGTTCTTC. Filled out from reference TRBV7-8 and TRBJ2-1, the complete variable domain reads GAGVSQSPRYKVAKRGQDVALRCDPISGHVSLFWYQQALGQGPEFLTYFQNEAQLDKSGLPSDRFFAERPEGSVSTLKIQRTQQEDSAVYLCASSDPGTAKHDEQFFGPGTRLTVL.